The 7 T cell receptor beta chains below were found in one sample sequenced in a study of CD8 T cells in Susac syndrome (dated by TCRdb to the late 2010s). The library was built by means of the immunoSEQ multiplex PCR assay. RNA was extracted using the RNeasy kit, and about 0.5 to 1 microgram was reverse transcribed with random hexamers. TCRdb ran its own pipeline on the public reads, namely fastp trimming at Q25 and MiXCR clone calling, and kept in-frame beta chains. Merged by CDR3 protein, the rows form single entries marked with the most common genes and DNA. This sample gives under 550,000 distinct CDR3 sequences in total; approximately 85% of them show up just once. The ten biggest clones cover approximately 0.12% of the sample. The sample was CD8+ T cells from PBMCs. The receptor set was obtained from a human donor with multiple sclerosis.

The chain recombines TRBV2 with TRBJ2-7, with TRBD1 matching 8 bases. CDR3 length: 14 residues. The J segment lost 2 bases and the V segment lost 3 bases, leaving 3 bases of the junction unmatched. Germline V gene sequence: CDR1 SNHLY, CDR2 FYNNEI. CDR3 protein: CASSEGQEPYEQYF. CDR3 DNA sequence: TGTGCCAGCAGTGAGGGACAGGAGCCCTACGAGCAGTACTTC.

The chain links TRBV10-3 to TRBJ1-1; a possible D gene is TRBD1 (5 bases). This CDR3 has 13 residues. V gave up 3 bases and J gave up 3 bases, with 8 bases separating them. In germline, CDR1 is ENHRY, CDR2 SYGVKD. The CDR3 sequence is CAISDSGHTEAFF. DNA of the CDR3: TGTGCCATCAGTGATTCAGGGCACACTGAAGCTTTCTTT.

This clonotype was counted once. The gene calls are TRBV27 and TRBJ1-3; D uncertain. Germline V gives CDR1 MNHEY, CDR2 SMNVEV (reference sequence). The ends were cut back, 6 bases at V and 4 bases at J, with 13 bases in the middle. The length of the CDR3 is 14 residues. DNA for the CDR3: TGTGCCAGCAGAACGGGTGTGGAAGGAAACACCATATATTTT. Translated: CASRTGVEGNTIYF.

The chain is built from TRBV2 and TRBJ2-1, with 9 positions matching TRBD1. V was clipped by 8 bases and J by 15 bases; unmatched bases: 11. Per the germline V gene, CDR1 is SNHLY and CDR2 is FYNNEI. The CDR3 is 12 amino acids. The CDR3 reads CASLLIDRGGFF. In DNA, the CDR3 is TGTGCCAGCCTACTAATTGACAGGGGGGGGTTCTTC.

This chain joins TRBV5-8 and TRBJ2-7; 11 nucleotides agree with TRBD2. This CDR3 has 17 amino acids. With 3 bases clipped from V and 0 bases from J, the junction kept 8 bases outside the gene matches. Germline lookup yields CDR1 SGHTS and CDR2 YDEGEE. The CDR3: CASSSPSGRPSSYEQYF. The CDR3, as DNA: TGTGCCAGCAGCTCTCCTAGCGGGAGGCCCAGCTCCTACGAGCAGTACTTC.

This chain links TRBV5-6 with TRBJ2-1, with D possibly being TRBD2 (5 bases). Trimming shortened V by 1 base and J by 3 bases, and 11 bases separated the two germline ends. The CDR3 is 15 residues long. Germline lookup yields CDR1 SGHDT and CDR2 YYEEEE. The CDR3 DNA is TGTGCCAGCAGCTTGCTCGTGGGAGACTACAATGAGCAGTTCTTC. Amino acids: CASSLLVGDYNEQFF.

CDR3 in DNA: TGTGCCAGCAGAGGTGGGACCCTCTCCAGCGGGGAAGCTTTCTTT. Amino acids: CASRGGTLSSGEAFF. V usage is TRBV6-5 and J usage is TRBJ1-1; possible D gene TRBD1, 5 bases. Germline V gene lookup returns CDR1 MNHEY and CDR2 SVGAGI. CDR3 length: 15 residues. V was trimmed by 6 bases and J by 8 bases, leaving 22 bases between them.